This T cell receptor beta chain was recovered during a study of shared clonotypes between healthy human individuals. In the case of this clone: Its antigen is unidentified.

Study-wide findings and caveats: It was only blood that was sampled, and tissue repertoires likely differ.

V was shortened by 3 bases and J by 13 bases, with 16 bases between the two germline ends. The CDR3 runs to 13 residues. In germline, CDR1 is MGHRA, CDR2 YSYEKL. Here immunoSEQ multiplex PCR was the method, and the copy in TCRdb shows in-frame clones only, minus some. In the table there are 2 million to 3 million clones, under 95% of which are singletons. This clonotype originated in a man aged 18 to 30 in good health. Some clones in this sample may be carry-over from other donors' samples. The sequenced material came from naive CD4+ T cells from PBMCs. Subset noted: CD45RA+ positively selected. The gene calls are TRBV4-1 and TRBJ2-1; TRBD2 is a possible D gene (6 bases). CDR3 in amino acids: CASSQSEWRDQFF. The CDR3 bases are TGCGCCAGCAGCCAGTCGGAGTGGAGGGACCAGTTCTTC.